The following is a TCR beta chain sequence with its context. Its antigen is not identified. This specimen belongs to a study of a mutant IDH1 vaccine in newly diagnosed glioma. As for the study in general: Patients, over weeks 1, 3, 5, 7, 11, 15, 19 and 23, received a total of eight vaccinations. Before enrollment, the patients had been treated with radiotherapy alone, temozolomide alone, or both together. Most of them had received both.

Measured with immunoSEQ multiplex PCR; TCRdb has only the in-frame clones, and not every one. The sample holds about 65,000 clones, roughly 81% seen once. V was clipped by 6 bases and J by 0 bases, with 12 bases between them. CDR1 MNHEY and CDR2 SVGAGI come from the germline V gene. The CDR3 runs 14 residues. Whole-study results and caveats: The occurrence of vaccine-induced immune responses was seen in around 93% of patients.

Documented time point: week 23, last vaccination. Vaccination comprised doses that each held 300 ug of mutant IDH1 20-mer peptide, plus topical imiquimod. The chain uses TRBV6-5 and TRBJ2-7; D is perhaps TRBD1 (6 bases). The sequencing here drew on PBMCs, taken from a glioma patient whose treatment included an IDH1 peptide vaccine. The clonotype originates from a man aged 30 to 45 with glioma. The CDR3 bases are TGTGCCAGCAGGAGGACAGTGCCCTCCTACGAGCAGTACTTC. Its protein product is CASRRTVPSYEQYF.